This T cell receptor beta chain was retrieved from a study of T cell responses to AZD1222 COVID-19 vaccine. Study-level findings and limits: Compared with day 0, the breadth and depth of the Spike-specific TCR repertoire rose significantly after two doses of AZD1222. Clonal diversity was possibly underestimated, and the donors were mostly white British, with more females.

As for this clone: The antigen is unknown.

Data came from immunoSEQ multiplex PCR; TCRdb stores just in-frame clones and leaves some out. The sample has approximately 92,000 clones, approximately 84% seen once. The sample in question was peripheral blood, obtained on day 0 of AZD1222 vaccination. The source of this sequence is an adult in good health.

This CDR3 reads CASSDTNEQFF. CDR3 nucleotides: TGTGCCAGCAGCGACACCAATGAGCAGTTCTTC. The chain uses TRBV21-1 and TRBJ2-1; TRBD1 reflects the table's D call only, with no check against the DNA. TRBV21-1 is deemed a pseudogene. This CDR3 is 11 amino acids long.